These 28 T cell receptor beta chains were all obtained from the same sample, sequenced in a study of PD-L1 blockade in urothelial cancer. The time point is: pretreatment peripheral blood. Sequenced by immunoSEQ multiplex PCR; TCRdb stores in-frame clones only, minus some. Of 85,000 to 95,000 clones listed, 90% were seen once; the top ten hold around 1.7%. The sample in question was PBMCs, obtained around atezolizumab (anti-PD-L1) treatment. These TCRs come from a man in his sixties with urothelial cancer.

The genes are TRBV6-6 and TRBJ1-1; tentatively, D is TRBD1 (6 bases). There are 13 residues in the CDR3. V lost 4 bases and J lost 10, with 16 bases in between. The germline V gene encodes CDR1 MNHNY and CDR2 SVGAGI (reference sequence). The CDR3: CASSSLQGHGAFF. CDR3 DNA sequence: TGTGCCAGCAGTTCCCTACAGGGTCACGGAGCTTTCTTT.

The V and J genes are TRBV7-9 and TRBJ1-6; TRBD1 agrees at 9 bases. This CDR3 has 15 amino acids. The J segment lost 7 bases and the V segment lost 5 bases, leaving 6 bases of the junction unmatched. The germline V gene has CDR1 SEHNR and CDR2 FQNEAQ (reference sequence). CDR3 bases: TGTGCCAGCAGCAACCAACAGGGGGCCAATTCACCCCTCCACTTT. Translation gives CASSNQQGANSPLHF.

The chain's CDR3 is CASNALRGHYEQYF. The DNA for the CDR3 is TGTGCCAGCAATGCCCTCAGGGGCCATTACGAGCAGTACTTC. V usage is TRBV27 and J usage is TRBJ2-7, with a weak D call TRBD1 (6 bases). The CDR3 totals 14 residues. Trimming shortened V by 7 bases and J by 4 bases, and 17 bases separated the two germline ends. Germline V gene sequence: CDR1 MNHEY, CDR2 SMNVEV (reference sequence).

V gene TRBV7-8 combines with J gene TRBJ2-1, with 12 bases that match TRBD2. V dropped 5 bases and J dropped 8; count of bases not matched to a gene: 4. CDR3 length: 14 residues. From germline, CDR1 is SGHVS and CDR2 FQNEAQ. This chain's CDR3 is CASSRRTSGDEQFF. CDR3 nucleotides: TGTGCCAGCAGCCGACGGACTAGCGGGGATGAGCAGTTCTTC. The full variable domain, in which reference TRBV7-8 and TRBJ2-1 provide the parts outside the CDR3, is GAGVSQSPRYKVAKRGQDVALRCDPISGHVSLFWYQQALGQGPEFLTYFQNEAQLDKSGLPSDRFFAERPEGSVSTLKIQRTQQEDSAVYLCASSRRTSGDEQFFGPGTRLTVL.

The chain employs TRBV18 and TRBJ1-1; TRBD1 is a possible D gene (6 bases). V was trimmed by 2 bases and J by 8 bases, leaving 21 bases between them. The germline CDR1 and CDR2 sequences are KGHSH and LQKENI. This CDR3 comprises 16 residues. CDR3 nucleotide sequence: TGTGCCAGCTCACCATCCGGGGGGCAGGGAACATCGGAAGCTTTCTTT. It translates to CASSPSGGQGTSEAFF.

The chain carries TRBV27 and TRBJ2-1; 7 positions match TRBD2. V was pared by 2 bases and J by 0 bases, with 1 base of the junction left unmatched. The germline V gene has CDR1 MNHEY and CDR2 SMNVEV (reference sequence). This CDR3 comprises 15 residues. The CDR3 loop reads CASSLLADSYNEQFF. The CDR3 DNA sequence: TGTGCCAGCAGTTTACTAGCGGACTCCTACAATGAGCAGTTCTTC.

The V and J genes are TRBV10-1 and TRBJ2-5, with TRBD2 matching 10 bases. Per germline, CDR1 WNHNN and CDR2 SYGVQD (reference sequence). Germline trimming cut 3 bases from V and 4 bases from J; bases unmatched to any gene: 5. This CDR3 spans 15 amino acids. In nucleotides, the CDR3 is TGCGCCAGCAGTGAATCGGCTAGCGGGAGAGAGACCCAGTACTTC. It translates to CASSESASGRETQYF.

The chain combines TRBV5-4 with TRBJ2-2, with 9 bases that match TRBD2. There are 15 residues in the CDR3. The germline CDR1 and CDR2 sequences are SGHNT and YYREEE (reference sequence). Losses at the gene ends were 2 bases for V and 3 bases for J; bases not matched to a gene: 2. The CDR3 region has the DNA TGTGCCAGCAGCTTTAGCGGGGGCCACACCGGGGAGCTGTTTTTT. Translating gives CASSFSGGHTGELFF. The variable domain in full, with the rest retrieved from reference TRBV5-4 and TRBJ2-2, is ETGVTQSPTHLIKTRGQQVTLRCSSQSGHNTVSWYQQALGQGPQFIFQYYREEENGRGNFPPRFSGLQFPNYSSELNVNALELDDSALYLCASSFSGGHTGELFFGEGSRLTVL.

The chain uses TRBV5-4 and TRBJ2-2; possibly TRBD1 for D (6 bases). There are 16 residues in the CDR3. CDR1 SGHNT and CDR2 YYREEE come from the germline V gene (reference sequence). The V gene lost 0 bases and the J gene lost 2 bases, with 11 bases spanning the gap. The CDR3 DNA reads as TGTGCCAGCAGCTTGGCCACAGGGATTAACACCGGGGAGCTGTTTTTT. Protein: CASSLATGINTGELFF. The whole variable domain, remainder taken from reference TRBV5-4 and TRBJ2-2, is ETGVTQSPTHLIKTRGQQVTLRCSSQSGHNTVSWYQQALGQGPQFIFQYYREEENGRGNFPPRFSGLQFPNYSSELNVNALELDDSALYLCASSLATGINTGELFFGEGSRLTVL.

The chain carries TRBV5-1 and TRBJ2-3; D unclear. CDR1 SGHRS and CDR2 YFSETQ come from the germline V gene. Trimming stripped 3 bases from V and 0 bases from J, with 11 bases between. This CDR3 is built from 15 residues. The CDR3 protein is CASSSRISSTDTQYF. The CDR3 DNA reads as TGCGCCAGCAGCTCGCGGATATCTAGCACAGATACGCAGTATTTT.

The V and J genes are TRBV5-1 and TRBJ2-1, with D perhaps matching TRBD2 (5 bases). V was cut by 1 base and J by 8 bases, with 13 bases left in between. This CDR3 is 14 amino acids long. The germline V gene encodes CDR1 SGHRS and CDR2 YFSETQ. The CDR3 DNA is TGCGCCAGCAGCTTGACTAGGGTGTATGATGAGCAGTTCTTC. It codes for CASSLTRVYDEQFF.

The genes are TRBV5-1 and TRBJ2-3; D remains unclear. The CDR3 runs to 15 residues. Trimming pared 6 bases from V and 4 bases from J, leaving 18 bases between. Germline lookup yields CDR1 SGHRS and CDR2 YFSETQ. The CDR3 DNA sequence: TGCGCCAGCAAATCCTTCGAGCGACTGGCAGATACGCAGTATTTT. It specifies CASKSFERLADTQYF.

The chain is built from TRBV28 and TRBJ2-3, with no clear D. CDR3 length equals 13 residues. Germline CDR1 reads MDHEN; CDR2 reads SYDVKM. Trimming shortened V by 6 bases and J by 0 bases, and 7 bases separated the two germline ends. CDR3 sequence reads: CASRRPSTDTQYF. The CDR3, as DNA: TGTGCCAGCAGGAGGCCTAGCACAGATACGCAGTATTTT.

This chain uses TRBV4-2 with TRBJ2-1; the D gene is possibly TRBD1 (5 bases). Trimming cost V 4 bases and J 8 bases, with 21 bases left between them. This CDR3 is built from 16 residues. Germline CDR1 reads LGHNA; CDR2 reads YNFKEQ. The CDR3 reads CASSRGGAKTGHEQFF. CDR3 DNA sequence: TGTGCCAGCAGCCGGGGCGGAGCCAAAACGGGCCATGAGCAGTTCTTC.

CDR3 coding DNA: TGTGCCAGCAGTGCCCCGGGACTAGCGGGAGTATACGAGCAGTACTTC. Translated: CASSAPGLAGVYEQYF. The J gene is TRBJ2-7, the V gene TRBV6-4; 14 bases are a match to TRBD2. CDR3 length equals 16 residues. V gave up 4 bases and J gave up 4 bases; unmatched junction bases: 6. Germline lookup yields CDR1 MRHNA and CDR2 SNTAGT.

This clone has only one observation. The chain has TRBV7-9 and TRBJ2-7; possible D gene TRBD1, 5 bases. The CDR3 is 14 residues long. Germline V gene data show CDR1 as SEHNR and CDR2 as FQNEAQ (reference sequence). Trimming pared 3 bases from V and 0 bases from J, leaving 9 bases between. The CDR3: CASSFRQSSYEQYF. CDR3 sequence (DNA): TGTGCCAGCAGCTTCCGACAGAGCTCCTACGAGCAGTACTTC. Full variable domain (remainder filled in from reference TRBV7-9 and TRBJ2-7): DTGVSQNPRHKITKRGQNVTFRCDPISEHNRLYWYRQTLGQGPEFLTYFQNEAQLEKSRLLSDRFSAERPKGSFSTLEIQRTEQGDSAMYLCASSFRQSSYEQYFGPGTRLTVT.

The chain couples TRBV4-1 to TRBJ2-3; 8 bases align to TRBD2. CDR1 and CDR2 from the germline V gene are MGHRA and YSYEKL. Trimming took 0 bases from V and 12 from J; bases not matched to a gene: 11. The CDR3 covers 15 residues. This CDR3 reads CASSQEPAGEVAQYF. The CDR3 coding sequence is TGCGCCAGCAGCCAAGAACCAGCGGGGGAAGTTGCACAGTATTTT.

V gene TRBV5-1 combines with J gene TRBJ2-7; D might be TRBD1 (6 bases). The germline gives CDR1 SGHRS, CDR2 YFSETQ. The CDR3 has 16 amino acids. V dropped 4 bases and J dropped 1 base, with 18 bases sitting between them. The CDR3 sequence: CASSPLGRGTSYEQYF. DNA of the CDR3: TGCGCCAGCAGCCCGTTGGGCAGGGGAACTTCCTACGAGCAGTACTTC.

The V and J genes are TRBV23-1 and TRBJ2-7; D gene uncertain. TRBV23-1 falls under the ORF class, with uncertain function. The V end lost 2 bases, the J end lost 0 bases, and 5 bases lay between the germline ends. The CDR3 spans 13 residues. The CDR3 region is CASSQRGSYEQYF. The CDR3 bases are TGCGCCAGCAGTCAACGCGGCTCCTACGAGCAGTACTTC.

This CDR3 reads CASSEGYGRGHIQYF. The CDR3 region has the DNA TGTGCCAGCAGTGAGGGTTACGGCAGGGGACACATTCAGTACTTC. J is TRBJ2-4 and V is TRBV6-1; D is perhaps TRBD1 (6 bases). The germline V gene encodes CDR1 MNHNS and CDR2 SASEGT. Deletions cut 3 bases from V and 8 bases from J, with 17 bases between. The CDR3 runs 15 residues.

The chain employs TRBV28 and TRBJ1-4, with D unclear. V was trimmed by 3 bases and J by 0 bases, leaving 8 bases between them. This CDR3 contains 15 residues. Germline-derived CDR1 and CDR2 are MDHEN and SYDVKM. The CDR3 DNA follows: TGTGCCAGCAGTTTGAGAATTGCAACTAATGAAAAACTGTTTTTT. Translating gives CASSLRIATNEKLFF.

The chain recombines TRBV9 with TRBJ1-2, with unresolved D. CDR1 is SGDLS and CDR2 is YYNGEE in the germline V gene. The CDR3 is 14 amino acids. V was pared by 0 bases and J by 4 bases, with 10 bases between. CDR3 amino acids: CASSVDEGSYGYTF. The DNA for the CDR3 is TGTGCCAGCAGCGTAGATGAGGGTTCCTATGGCTACACCTTC.

The chain employs TRBV19 and TRBJ2-4; 8 nucleotides line up with TRBD1. The V and J ends lost 9 bases and 7 bases, in that order; junction bases with no gene match: 17. This CDR3 has 16 residues. The germline V gene has CDR1 LNHDA and CDR2 SQIVND (reference sequence). This chain's CDR3 is CASAFWGRGQNNIQYF. The CDR3 DNA sequence: TGTGCCAGCGCGTTTTGGGGCAGGGGGCAAAATAACATTCAGTACTTC.

This clone was found a few times. This chain uses TRBV9 with TRBJ1-2, with 8 bases fitting TRBD1. The CDR3 has 14 residues. The trim removed 7 bases at V and 8 bases at J, leaving 13 bases unmatched. Germline V gives CDR1 SGDLS, CDR2 YYNGEE. CDR3 residues: CASGTGGALLGYTF. CDR3 sequence (DNA): TGTGCCAGCGGTACAGGGGGAGCCCTATTGGGCTACACCTTC.

V gene TRBV5-1 combines with J gene TRBJ2-2, with no clear D. Trimming cost V 0 bases and J 1 base, with 4 bases left between them. The CDR3 length is 14 residues. Germline V gene sequence: CDR1 SGHRS, CDR2 YFSETQ. The CDR3 protein is CASSLGQNTGELFF. The CDR3 nucleotides read TGCGCCAGCAGCTTGGGTCAGAACACCGGGGAGCTGTTTTTT.

This chain links TRBV5-4 with TRBJ2-3; 12 bases are a match to TRBD1. The V gene end was trimmed by 2 bases and the J gene end by 2 bases; junction bases not matched to a gene: 6. Germline V CDR1 and CDR2: SGHNT, YYREEE (reference sequence). The CDR3 is 17 residues long. The CDR3 region is CASSFDRDRGPTDTQYF. The CDR3 nucleotides read TGTGCCAGCAGCTTCGACCGGGACAGGGGGCCCACAGATACGCAGTATTTT. The entire variable domain, with the rest obtained from reference TRBV5-4 and TRBJ2-3, is as follows: ETGVTQSPTHLIKTRGQQVTLRCSSQSGHNTVSWYQQALGQGPQFIFQYYREEENGRGNFPPRFSGLQFPNYSSELNVNALELDDSALYLCASSFDRDRGPTDTQYFGPGTRLTVL.

The rearrangement links TRBV27 to TRBJ2-1, with D possibly being TRBD1 (6 bases). The CDR3 length is 16 residues. The V gene's germline CDR1 is MNHEY and CDR2 SMNVEV (reference sequence). Trimming stripped 2 bases from V and 0 bases from J, with 11 bases between. The CDR3, as DNA: TGTGCCAGCAGTTTACATGGACAGAGCTCCTACAATGAGCAGTTCTTC. It yields the protein CASSLHGQSSYNEQFF.

CDR3 residues: CASSQGGSAGTYEQYF. In DNA form, the CDR3 reads TGCGCCAGCAGCCAAGGAGGTTCGGCAGGGACCTACGAGCAGTACTTC. The chain carries TRBV4-3 and TRBJ2-7; D possibly corresponds to TRBD1 (5 bases). This CDR3 has 16 residues. V gave up 1 base and J gave up 2 bases, with 15 bases separating them. Germline loops: CDR1 LGHNA, CDR2 YSLEER.